This is a list of T cell receptor beta chains from one sample in a study of cytomegalovirus exposure and HLA in healthy donors. Sequencing used immunoSEQ multiplex PCR; TCRdb keeps in-frame clones, though not all of them. The table shows about 140,000 clones, with roughly 81% occurring only once. Material: PBMCs. The receptors stem from a female donor in good health and CMV-seronegative. Both conserved end residues are part of each CDR3. D genes are given only for firm matches. Where a row states a size, it is once, few, many or the class of an expanded clone; other rows omit it.

V gene	J gene	D gene	clone size	CDR3 protein	CDR3 DNA
TRBV19	TRBJ2-5	.	.	CASSTGRGNLGETQYF	TGTGCCAGTAGTACGGGGAGGGGGAACCTGGGAGAGACCCAGTACTTC
TRBV2	TRBJ1-5	.	few	CAIKTGDYSNQPQHF	TGTGCCATCAAGACAGGCGACTATAGCAATCAGCCCCAGCATTTT
TRBV6-1	TRBJ2-7	.	.	CASSQSLREQYF	TGTGCCAGCAGCCAAAGCCTTCGCGAGCAGTACTTC
TRBV9	TRBJ2-3	TRBD2	.	CASSAGGGPDTQYF	TGTGCCAGCAGCGCGGGGGGGGGTCCAGATACGCAGTATTTT
TRBV6-6	TRBJ2-5	.	.	CASSYRRTQETQYF	TGTGCCAGCAGTTACAGGAGAACTCAAGAGACCCAGTACTTC
TRBV19	TRBJ1-5	.	.	CASRQPTLSNQPQHF	TGTGCCAGCAGACAGCCGACTCTTAGCAATCAGCCCCAGCATTTT
TRBV5-1	TRBJ2-7	TRBD2	.	CASSPRTSGGFEQYF	TGCGCCAGCAGCCCAAGGACTAGCGGGGGGTTTGAGCAGTACTTC
TRBV28	TRBJ1-1	.	.	CATRFRGTTEAFF	TGTGCCACCCGCTTTCGGGGGACCACTGAAGCTTTCTTT
TRBV30	TRBJ1-4	TRBD1	.	CAWRATGAKEKLFF	TGTGCCTGGAGAGCGACAGGGGCCAAGGAAAAACTGTTTTTT
TRBV7-7	TRBJ2-1	TRBD2	.	CASSSSGSYNEQFF	TGTGCCAGCAGCTCTAGCGGGTCGTACAATGAGCAGTTCTTC
TRBV11-3	TRBJ2-1	TRBD2	.	CASSLGSGSAHNEQFF	TGTGCCAGCAGCTTAGGTAGCGGGAGTGCCCACAATGAGCAGTTCTTC
TRBV2	TRBJ2-3	TRBD1	.	CASRDSNIPGGQYF	TGTGCCAGTAGGGACAGTAATATTCCCGGTGGGCAGTATTTT
TRBV4-1	TRBJ1-6	TRBD1	.	CASSQVGDRGGSPLHF	TGCGCCAGCAGCCAAGTTGGGGACAGGGGCGGTTCACCCCTCCACTTT
TRBV18	TRBJ1-3	TRBD1	once	CASSLNDRAAGNTIYF	TGTGCCAGCTCACTTAACGACAGGGCGGCTGGAAACACCATATATTTT
TRBV2	TRBJ2-1	.	.	CASRVFELLSFF	TGTGCCAGCAGGGTCTTCGAACTCCTCTCGTTCTTC
TRBV28	TRBJ2-7	TRBD2	.	CASSTRTSGSYEQYF	TGTGCCAGCAGTACACGGACTAGCGGATCCTACGAGCAGTACTTC
TRBV5-1	TRBJ2-1	TRBD1	.	CASSFLRQGVGNEQFF	TGCGCCAGCAGCTTCCTACGACAGGGGGTGGGCAATGAGCAGTTCTTC
TRBV9	TRBJ2-5	TRBD2	.	CASSVGATSEQETQYF	TGTGCCAGCAGCGTCGGGGCGACTAGCGAGCAAGAGACCCAGTACTTC
TRBV10-1	TRBJ2-7	.	.	CASSELGSPLYEQYF	TGCGCCAGCAGTGAGTTGGGGAGCCCCCTCTACGAGCAGTACTTC
TRBV11-2	TRBJ1-1	.	.	CASSTQGLSTEAFF	TGTGCCAGCAGCACACAGGGTCTGAGCACTGAAGCTTTCTTT
TRBV6-5	TRBJ1-6	.	.	CASSYDSVYSPLHF	TGTGCCAGCAGTTACGATTCGGTGTATTCACCCCTCCACTTT
TRBV5-4	TRBJ2-5	.	.	CASSPVYSKETQYF	TGTGCCAGCAGCCCGGTTTACAGCAAAGAGACCCAGTACTTC
TRBV7-9	TRBJ1-4	.	.	CASSLDLGREKLFF	TGTGCCAGCAGCTTAGACTTGGGGAGGGAAAAACTGTTTTTT
TRBV29-1	TRBJ1-4	.	.	CSVQVTTNEKLFF	TGCAGCGTTCAGGTGACAACTAATGAAAAACTGTTTTTT
TRBV2	TRBJ1-6	.	.	CASIARTNSPLHF	TGTGCCAGCATAGCCAGAACCAATTCACCCCTCCACTTT
TRBV11-2	TRBJ2-7	.	.	CASSLYEQYF	TGTGCCAGCAGCCTGTACGAGCAGTACTTC
TRBV18	TRBJ2-7	.	.	CASSPSPGSSYEQYF	TGTGCCAGCTCCCCCTCCCCGGGATCGTCCTACGAGCAGTACTTC
TRBV5-6	TRBJ1-2	.	.	CASSSLGTSNGYTF	TGTGCCAGCAGCTCACTCGGGACATCGAATGGCTACACCTTC
TRBV2	TRBJ2-3	.	.	CASSEVGSRLGDTQYF	TGTGCCAGCAGTGAAGTAGGAAGCAGGCTGGGAGATACGCAGTATTTT
TRBV6-5	TRBJ2-2	.	.	CASSSHNTGELFF	TGTGCCAGCAGTTCACACAACACCGGGGAGCTGTTTTTT
TRBV14	TRBJ2-7	.	once	CASSQTGIVYEQYF	TGTGCCAGCAGCCAAACAGGGATAGTATACGAGCAGTACTTC
TRBV21-1	TRBJ2-1	.	.	CASSRQGDSSSYNEQFF	TGTGCCAGCAGCCGCCAGGGGGACAGCAGCTCCTACAATGAGCAGTTCTTC
TRBV9	TRBJ1-2	TRBD1	once	CASSVDPRGQFYGYTF	TGTGCCAGCAGCGTAGATCCCCGGGGACAGTTCTATGGCTACACCTTC
TRBV25-1	TRBJ2-2	TRBD2	.	CASSPGTSDTGELFF	TGTGCCAGCAGTCCCGGGACTAGCGACACCGGGGAGCTGTTTTTT
TRBV14	TRBJ1-1	.	.	CASSYAKMNTEAFF	TGTGCCAGCAGCTATGCTAAGATGAACACTGAAGCTTTCTTT
TRBV7-2	TRBJ2-3	.	.	CASSLRSVDTQYF	TGTGCCAGCAGCTTACGGTCCGTAGATACGCAGTATTTT
TRBV7-9	TRBJ2-7	TRBD1	few	CASSTTRDRGRGYEQYF	TGTGCCAGCAGCACTACCCGGGACAGGGGGCGAGGCTACGAGCAGTACTTC
TRBV11-2	TRBJ2-1	TRBD1	.	CASSLVGGTGYNEQFF	TGTGCCAGCAGCTTAGTGGGCGGGACAGGGTACAATGAGCAGTTCTTC
TRBV7-8	TRBJ2-5	.	.	CASSPRTNQETQYF	TGTGCCAGCAGCCCCCGGACAAATCAAGAGACCCAGTACTTC
TRBV5-1	TRBJ2-7	.	.	CASSPGAYEQYF	TGCGCCAGCAGCCCGGGAGCCTACGAGCAGTACTTC
TRBV2	TRBJ2-7	TRBD1	.	CASSPIGGDSSYEQYF	TGTGCCAGCAGCCCTATAGGTGGGGACAGCTCCTACGAGCAGTACTTC
TRBV7-9	TRBJ2-7	TRBD1	.	CASSLVHGTGGNEQYF	TGTGCCAGCAGCTTAGTACACGGGACAGGGGGTAACGAGCAGTACTTC
TRBV5-6	TRBJ2-2	.	few	CASSGTGAGELFF	TGTGCCAGCAGCGGGACGGGGGCCGGGGAGCTGTTTTTT
TRBV18	TRBJ1-5	.	.	CASSPSGGNQPQHF	TGTGCCAGCTCTCCTTCCGGAGGGAATCAGCCCCAGCATTTT
TRBV19	TRBJ2-5	TRBD2	.	CASSIQSAGQETQYF	TGTGCCAGTAGTATACAATCAGCGGGGCAAGAGACCCAGTACTTC
TRBV19	TRBJ2-5	TRBD2	once	CASSPGTSDLQETQYF	TGTGCCAGTAGCCCAGGGACTAGCGACCTCCAAGAGACCCAGTACTTC
TRBV7-3	TRBJ2-2	.	.	CASSSGVMAGELFF	TGTGCCAGCAGCTCAGGGGTGATGGCCGGGGAGCTGTTTTTT
TRBV29-1	TRBJ2-1	.	.	CSVLGGSYNEQFF	TGCAGCGTTTTAGGAGGCTCCTACAATGAGCAGTTCTTC
TRBV6-1	TRBJ2-3	TRBD1	.	CASSLNRGRADTQYF	TGTGCCAGCAGCCTAAACAGGGGAAGGGCAGATACGCAGTATTTT
TRBV6-4	TRBJ2-2	.	.	CASSDLTRAGTGELFF	TGTGCCAGCAGTGACCTCACTAGAGCCGGCACCGGGGAGCTGTTTTTT
TRBV15	TRBJ1-6	TRBD1	.	CATSRDGQVNSPLHF	TGTGCCACCAGCAGGGATGGACAGGTTAATTCACCCCTCCACTTT
TRBV7-9	TRBJ2-7	.	.	CSSSGNRDSRSYEQYF	TGTTCCAGCAGCGGGAACCGGGACAGTCGAAGCTACGAGCAGTACTTC
TRBV7-6	TRBJ1-6	.	.	CASSLAGARGSYNSPLHF	TGTGCCAGCAGCTTAGCGGGGGCGAGAGGCTCCTATAATTCACCCCTCCACTTT
TRBV7-9	TRBJ1-5	TRBD1	.	CASSLVGGGDNQPQHF	TGTGCCAGCAGCTTAGTAGGAGGGGGCGATAATCAGCCCCAGCATTTT
TRBV6-5	TRBJ1-4	.	few	CASTVSGVHEKLFF	TGTGCCAGCACAGTGAGCGGGGTTCACGAAAAACTGTTTTTT
TRBV11-2	TRBJ2-3	TRBD1	.	CASSFSRNRGFSTDTQYF	TGTGCCAGCAGCTTTAGCCGGAACAGGGGCTTCAGCACAGATACGCAGTATTTT
TRBV6-6	TRBJ2-1	.	.	CASSTYNEQFF	TGTGCCAGCAGCACCTACAATGAGCAGTTCTTC
TRBV28	TRBJ2-3	.	.	CASSFGWTPITDTQYF	TGTGCCAGCAGTTTCGGGTGGACTCCTATCACAGATACGCAGTATTTT
TRBV5-6	TRBJ2-7	TRBD1	few	CASSVPRGQGRYEQYF	TGTGCCAGCAGCGTTCCACGGGGACAGGGGAGGTACGAGCAGTACTTC